The source of this T cell receptor (beta chain) is a study of graft-versus-host responses after intestinal transplantation. Across the whole study: Recipients underwent multivisceral, liver-intestinal, or isolated intestinal transplants. All recipients were given anti-thymocyte globulin induction, and tacrolimus and steroids were then administered for roughly 3 years. Regarding the study as a whole: The marrow of recipients harbored GvH clones, and ileum or blood showed some of them first. Within the allografts of patients who had graft-donor T cell macrochimerism, graft-versus-host to host-versus-graft clonal ratios were high.

The CDR3 sequence is 12 residues long. The germline V and J ends were trimmed by 5 bases and 5 bases, with 10 bases remaining between them. The germline gives CDR1 MNHEY, CDR2 SMNVEV (reference sequence). TCRdb's table, derived via immunoSEQ multiplex PCR, lists solely in-frame clones and lacks some. The sample holds over 70,000 clones, 90% seen once. Worth noting for this clone: What it binds is unknown.

The genes are TRBV27 and TRBJ2-7; TRBD1 might be the D (5 bases). The source was unstimulated CD8+ T cells sorted from spleen or lymph node cells, collected before transplant. The sequence came from a human donor who was the organ donor for an intestinal transplant. The CDR3 sequence: CASSTRGHEQYV. The CDR3 coding sequence is TGTGCCAGCAGTACAAGGGGCCACGAGCAGTACGTC.